This TCR beta chain was captured in a study of blood T cell repertoires in COVID-19. Across the whole study: The samples span acute and convalescent COVID-19 from the United States, Italy and Spain. The analysed material was cDNA or gDNA that came from T cells, B-cell-depleted T cells, or PBMCs.

Per the original methods: For nucleated cells, counts were estimated from reference gene primer amplification. Using immunoSEQ multiplex PCR, the repertoire was profiled, and TCRdb retains in-frame clones only, with some absent. V and J calls and clone size are given by that table; D and trimming were obtained from the DNA. The sample holds 200,000 to 250,000 clones, roughly 90% seen once. CDR3 length: 13 amino acids. CDR1 SGHNT and CDR2 YYREEE come from the germline V gene (reference sequence). Trimming cost V 4 bases and J 4 bases; bases outside gene matches: 2. Sample: peripheral blood. V and J are TRBV5-4 and TRBJ1-3, with TRBD1 identical over 7 bases. The sequence came from a man aged 30 to 39 who had recovered from COVID-19. The CDR3 bases are TGTGCCAGCAGCCAACAGGGGGGAAACACCATATATTTT. Its translation is CASSQQGGNTIYF.